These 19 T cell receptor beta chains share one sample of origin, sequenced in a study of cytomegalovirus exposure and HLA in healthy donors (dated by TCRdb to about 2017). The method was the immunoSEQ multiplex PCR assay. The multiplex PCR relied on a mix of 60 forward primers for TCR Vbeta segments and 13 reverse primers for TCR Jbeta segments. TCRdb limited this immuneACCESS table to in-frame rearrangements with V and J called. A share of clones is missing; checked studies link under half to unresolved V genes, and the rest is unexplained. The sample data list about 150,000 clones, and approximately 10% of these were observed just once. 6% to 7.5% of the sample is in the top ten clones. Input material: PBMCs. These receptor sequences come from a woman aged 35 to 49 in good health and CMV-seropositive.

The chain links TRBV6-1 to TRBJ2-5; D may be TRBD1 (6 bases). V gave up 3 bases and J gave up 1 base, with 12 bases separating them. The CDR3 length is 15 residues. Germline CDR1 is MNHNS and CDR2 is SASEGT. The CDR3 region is CASSEIRGSQETQYF. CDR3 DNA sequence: TGTGCCAGCAGTGAGATCAGGGGATCCCAAGAGACCCAGTACTTC.

The DNA for the CDR3 is TGTGCCAGCAGTGAGCGGCCCGACCTCTATGGCTACACCTTC. Translation gives CASSERPDLYGYTF. The chain couples TRBV2 to TRBJ1-2, with D unclear. Germline values: CDR1 SNHLY, CDR2 FYNNEI. CDR3 size: 14 residues. Between the trimmed V and J ends, which lost 3 bases and 4 bases, there was a span of 12 bases.

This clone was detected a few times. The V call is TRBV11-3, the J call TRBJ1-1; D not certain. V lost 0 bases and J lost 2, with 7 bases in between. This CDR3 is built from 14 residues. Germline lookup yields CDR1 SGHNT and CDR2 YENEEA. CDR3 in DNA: TGTGCCAGCAGCTTAGATCCGGGAAACACTGAAGCTTTCTTT. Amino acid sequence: CASSLDPGNTEAFF.

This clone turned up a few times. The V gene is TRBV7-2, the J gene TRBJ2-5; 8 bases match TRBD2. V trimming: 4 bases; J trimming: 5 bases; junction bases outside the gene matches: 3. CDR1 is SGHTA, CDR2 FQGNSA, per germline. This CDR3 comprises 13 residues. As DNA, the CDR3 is TGTGCCAGCAGCTCCTGGACTAGCGAGACCCAGTACTTC. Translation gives CASSSWTSETQYF.

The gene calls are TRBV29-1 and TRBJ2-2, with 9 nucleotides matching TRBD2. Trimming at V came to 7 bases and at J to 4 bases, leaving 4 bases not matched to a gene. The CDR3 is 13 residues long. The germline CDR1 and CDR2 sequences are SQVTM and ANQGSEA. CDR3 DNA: TGCAGCGCAGCGGGGGGATCCACCGGGGAGCTGTTTTTT. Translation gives CSAAGGSTGELFF.

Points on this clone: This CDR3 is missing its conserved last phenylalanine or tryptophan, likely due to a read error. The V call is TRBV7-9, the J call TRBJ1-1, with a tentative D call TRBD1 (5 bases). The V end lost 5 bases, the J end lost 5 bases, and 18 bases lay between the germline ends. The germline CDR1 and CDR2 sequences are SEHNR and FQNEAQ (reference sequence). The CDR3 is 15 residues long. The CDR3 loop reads CASSLLPGRTTEAFS. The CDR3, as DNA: TGTGCCAGCAGCCTCCTGCCAGGGAGGACGACTGAAGCTTTCTCT.

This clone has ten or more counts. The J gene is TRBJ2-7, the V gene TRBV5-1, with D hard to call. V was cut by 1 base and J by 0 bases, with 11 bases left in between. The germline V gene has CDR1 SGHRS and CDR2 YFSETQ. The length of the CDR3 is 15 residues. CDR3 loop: CASSLTPGLSYEQYF. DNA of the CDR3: TGCGCCAGCAGCTTGACCCCAGGCCTCTCCTACGAGCAGTACTTC.

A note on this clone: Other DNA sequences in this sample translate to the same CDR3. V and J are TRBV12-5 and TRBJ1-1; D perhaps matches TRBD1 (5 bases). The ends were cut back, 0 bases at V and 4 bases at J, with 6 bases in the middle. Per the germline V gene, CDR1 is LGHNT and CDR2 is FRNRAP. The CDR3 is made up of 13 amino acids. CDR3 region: CASGLVQGTEAFF. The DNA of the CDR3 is TGTGCTAGTGGTTTGGTCCAGGGCACTGAAGCTTTCTTT.

The CDR3 DNA follows: TGTGCCAGCAAGCGGAACTCGCAAGAGACCCAGTACTTC. Amino acid sequence: CASKRNSQETQYF. The chain employs TRBV2 and TRBJ2-5; TRBD2 might be the D (5 bases). CDR3 size: 13 residues. Per the germline V gene, CDR1 is SNHLY and CDR2 is FYNNEI. Trimming shortened V by 7 bases and J by 2 bases, and 11 bases separated the two germline ends.

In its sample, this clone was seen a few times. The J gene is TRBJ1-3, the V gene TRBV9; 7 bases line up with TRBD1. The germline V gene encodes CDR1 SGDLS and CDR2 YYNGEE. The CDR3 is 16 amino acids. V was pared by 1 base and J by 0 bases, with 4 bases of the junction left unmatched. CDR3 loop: CASSVTGAHSGNTIYF. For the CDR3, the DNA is TGTGCCAGCAGCGTAACAGGGGCGCACTCTGGAAACACCATATATTTT.

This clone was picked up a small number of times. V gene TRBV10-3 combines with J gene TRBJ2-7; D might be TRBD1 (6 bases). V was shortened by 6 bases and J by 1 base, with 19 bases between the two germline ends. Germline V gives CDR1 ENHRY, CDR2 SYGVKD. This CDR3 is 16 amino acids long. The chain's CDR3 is CAIRPYGTPDSYEQYF. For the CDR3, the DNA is TGTGCCATCAGGCCCTACGGGACACCCGATTCCTACGAGCAGTACTTC.

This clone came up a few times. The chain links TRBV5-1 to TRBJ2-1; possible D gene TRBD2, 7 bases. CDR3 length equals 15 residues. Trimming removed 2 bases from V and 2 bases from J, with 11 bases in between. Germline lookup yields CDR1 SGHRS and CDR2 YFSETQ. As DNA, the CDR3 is TGCGCCAGCAGCTTCGGAGGGGGGGCCTACAATGAGCAGTTCTTC. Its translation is CASSFGGGAYNEQFF. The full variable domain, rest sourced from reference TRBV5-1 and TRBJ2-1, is KAGVTQTPRYLIKTRGQQVTLSCSPISGHRSVSWYQQTPGQGLQFLFEYFSETQRNKGNFPGRFSGRQFSNSRSEMNVSTLELGDSALYLCASSFGGGAYNEQFFGPGTRLTVL.

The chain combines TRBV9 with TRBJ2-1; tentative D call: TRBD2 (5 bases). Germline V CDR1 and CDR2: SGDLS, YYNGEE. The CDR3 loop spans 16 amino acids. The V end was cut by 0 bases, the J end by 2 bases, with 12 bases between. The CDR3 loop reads CASSVGRRPTYNEQFF. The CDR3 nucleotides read TGTGCCAGCAGCGTAGGTCGGAGGCCAACCTACAATGAGCAGTTCTTC.

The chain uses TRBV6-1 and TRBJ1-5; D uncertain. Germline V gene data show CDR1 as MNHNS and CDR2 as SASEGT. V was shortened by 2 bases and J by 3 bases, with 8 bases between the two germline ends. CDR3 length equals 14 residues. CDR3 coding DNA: TGTGCCAGCAGTGAATACAGCCTCAATCAGCCCCAGCATTTT. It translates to CASSEYSLNQPQHF.

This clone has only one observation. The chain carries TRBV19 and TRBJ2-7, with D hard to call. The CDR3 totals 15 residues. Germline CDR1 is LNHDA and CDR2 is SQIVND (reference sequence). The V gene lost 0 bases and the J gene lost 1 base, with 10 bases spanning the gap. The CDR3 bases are TGTGCCAGTAGTATAGAGGGCAGGTCGTCCTACGAGCAGTACTTC. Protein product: CASSIEGRSSYEQYF.

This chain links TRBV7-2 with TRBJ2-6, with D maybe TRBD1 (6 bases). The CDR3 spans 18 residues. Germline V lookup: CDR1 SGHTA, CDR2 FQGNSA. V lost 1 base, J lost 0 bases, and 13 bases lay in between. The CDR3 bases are TGTGCCAGCAGCTTAGTGGGGACATCCCGCTCTGGGGCCAACGTCCTGACTTTC. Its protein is CASSLVGTSRSGANVLTF.

This CDR3 is CASRGTSGGTDTQYF. The CDR3 DNA is TGTGCCAGCAGGGGTACTAGCGGAGGCACAGATACGCAGTATTTT. V usage is TRBV7-2 and J usage is TRBJ2-3; 8 bases line up with TRBD2. The CDR3 spans 15 residues. From germline, CDR1 is SGHTA and CDR2 FQGNSA. J gave up 1 base and V 6 bases, and 6 bases lay outside the gene matches.

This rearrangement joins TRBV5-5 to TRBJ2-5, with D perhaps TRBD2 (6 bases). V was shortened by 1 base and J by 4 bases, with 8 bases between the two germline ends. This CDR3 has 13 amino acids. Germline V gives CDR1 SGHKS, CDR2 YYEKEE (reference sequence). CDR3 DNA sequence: TGTGCCAGCAGCTTGATGGGGGGAGAGACCCAGTACTTC. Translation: CASSLMGGETQYF.

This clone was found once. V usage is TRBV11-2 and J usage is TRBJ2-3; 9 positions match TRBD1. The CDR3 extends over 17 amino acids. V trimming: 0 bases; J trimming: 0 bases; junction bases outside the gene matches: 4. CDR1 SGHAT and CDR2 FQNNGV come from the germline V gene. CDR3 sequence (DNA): TGTGCCAGCAGCTTAGAGGGGACAGGGTCTAGCACAGATACGCAGTATTTT. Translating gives CASSLEGTGSSTDTQYF.